This T cell receptor beta chain was sequenced for a study of patients and donors after allogeneic stem cell transplantation. V dropped 6 bases and J dropped 7 bases, with 9 bases sitting between them. This CDR3 has 12 residues. TCRdb used MiXCR to reprocess the RT-PCR reads, holding one entry per CDR3 protein. The sample shows roughly 880,000 distinct CDR3 sequences, approximately 18% of them seen only once. This clonotype was counted a few times. Sequencing used blood, either unsorted or a sorted T cell fraction (not recorded which). The TCR was taken from a human donor who was either an allogeneic HSCT recipient or a stem cell or donor lymphocyte infusion donor (not recorded which). It is not recorded whose cells these are; they may come from a transplant donor. The chain recombines TRBV12-3 or TRBV12-4 with TRBJ2-2; D unresolved. The CDR3 coding sequence is TGTGCCAGCAGCTCCCCTTTCGGGGAGCTGTTTTTT. It yields the protein CASSSPFGELFF.